Below, 18 T cell receptor beta chains from the same sample are listed, as sequenced in a study of T-cell reconstitution after alpha-beta-depleted transplantation in children. This sample's TCRbeta library carried unique molecular identifier barcodes. TCRdb re-called the PCR reads with MiXCR, one entry per CDR3 protein. Of approximately 340,000 distinct CDR3 sequences in the sample, 10% were seen once. This sample comprised PBMCs from the stem cell graft donor, obtained from the stem cell graft. Every receptor here comes from a human donor who donated a stem cell graft to a child with acute lymphoblastic leukemia.

This clonotype was seen a handful of times. The chain employs TRBV7-9 and TRBJ2-5, with 9 bases that match TRBD1. Trimming removed 5 bases from V and 1 base from J; junction bases left unmatched: 8. Germline CDR1 reads SEHNR; CDR2 reads FQNEAQ (reference sequence). The CDR3 is made up of 16 amino acids. The CDR3 bases are TGTGCCAGCAGCATCCGGGACAGGGTACTCCAAGAGACCCAGTACTTC. The encoded protein is CASSIRDRVLQETQYF.

This clonotype has just a few counts. The DNA for the CDR3 is TGCGCCAGCAGAGGACAGGGAGGAGGAATCACTGAAGCTTTCTTT. It specifies CASRGQGGGITEAFF. The chain uses TRBV5-1 and TRBJ1-1, with TRBD1 matching over 8 bases. The CDR3 covers 15 residues. The V gene end was trimmed by 5 bases and the J gene end by 4 bases; junction bases not matched to a gene: 10. The germline CDR1 and CDR2 sequences are SGHRS and YFSETQ.

The CDR3 loop is CASSLVALTTDTQYF. The CDR3 nucleotides are TGTGCCAGCAGCTTGGTGGCCTTAACCACAGATACGCAGTATTTT. This chain links TRBV5-6 with TRBJ2-3; no clear D gene. V lost 0 bases and J 2 bases, leaving 10 bases between the germline ends. The germline CDR1 and CDR2 sequences are SGHDT and YYEEEE. The CDR3 consists of 15 residues.

This chain connects TRBV4-2 to TRBJ2-7, with TRBD1 matching 9 bases. In germline, CDR1 is LGHNA, CDR2 YNFKEQ. The CDR3 covers 15 residues. V trimming: 4 bases; J trimming: 5 bases; junction bases outside the gene matches: 9. CDR3 residues: CASSRPGDRVDEQYF. The CDR3 region has the DNA TGTGCCAGCAGCCGTCCTGGGGACAGGGTGGACGAGCAGTACTTC.

The chain combines TRBV4-2 with TRBJ2-1; 7 bases agree with TRBD2. CDR3 length equals 17 residues. J lost 8 bases, V lost 4 bases, and 17 bases had no gene match. Germline V gene lookup returns CDR1 LGHNA and CDR2 YNFKEQ. CDR3 DNA sequence: TGTGCCAGCAGCCCCACGCTACAAGCGGGGTTGGTGGATGAGCAGTTCTTC. This gives the protein CASSPTLQAGLVDEQFF.

This clonotype was counted a few times. The chain uses TRBV12-3 or TRBV12-4 and TRBJ1-2; D may be TRBD1 (5 bases). CDR3 length equals 13 residues. V shed 7 bases and J shed 8 bases, with 17 bases lying between them. Written as DNA, the CDR3 is TGTGCCAGCAACCAGATAGGGGCGCAAGGCTACACCTTC. Translating gives CASNQIGAQGYTF.

This clonotype has only a few counts. V and J are TRBV27 and TRBJ2-1; 8 bases are shared with TRBD2. The CDR3 has 13 residues. From germline, CDR1 is MNHEY and CDR2 SMNVEV (reference sequence). Unmatched junction bases numbered 3, after V lost 6 bases and J lost 5 bases. In nucleotides, the CDR3 is TGTGCCAGCAGAGATAGCGGGGACAATGAGCAGTTCTTC. Translation gives CASRDSGDNEQFF.

The rearrangement links TRBV7-3 to TRBJ2-2; TRBD2 aligns across 8 bases. The germline V gene has CDR1 SGHTA and CDR2 FQGTGA. The junction had 8 bases not matched to a gene; V was cut back by 1 base and J by 7 bases. The CDR3 runs to 16 residues. The CDR3 bases are TGTGCCAGCAGCTTAAACGGGAGGGCCGTGATCGGGGAGCTGTTTTTT. Amino acid sequence: CASSLNGRAVIGELFF.

This clonotype was found a few times. This chain connects TRBV5-6 to TRBJ2-5, with a possible D match to TRBD1 (6 bases). CDR1 is SGHDT, CDR2 YYEEEE, per germline. The V gene lost 4 bases and the J gene lost 5 bases, with 15 bases spanning the gap. The CDR3 has 14 amino acids. The CDR3 DNA follows: TGTGCCAGCAGCACAAACAGGGTCTGGGAGACCCAGTACTTC. Amino acids: CASSTNRVWETQYF.

This clonotype was detected only a few times. The V call is TRBV7-8, the J call TRBJ2-1, with D possibly being TRBD2 (5 bases). The germline V gene encodes CDR1 SGHVS and CDR2 FQNEAQ. This CDR3 is built from 17 residues. Trimming cost V 5 bases and J 8 bases, with 25 bases left between them. The CDR3 coding sequence is TGTGCCAGCAGCCTTCTGAATGGGAGCCCACGTGTCGATGAGCAGTTCTTC. It is translated as CASSLLNGSPRVDEQFF.

The rearrangement uses TRBV20-1 and TRBJ2-5, with 14 bases matching TRBD2. V trimming: 1 base; J trimming: 2 bases; junction bases outside the gene matches: 9. The CDR3 totals 18 residues. Germline CDR1 reads DFQATT; CDR2 reads SNEGSKA (reference sequence). In DNA, the CDR3 is TGCAGTGCTAGAGCTGGACTAGCGGGAGGCCTGAGACAAGAGACCCAGTACTTC. Translated, it gives CSARAGLAGGLRQETQYF.

This clonotype was observed a handful of times. The rearrangement links TRBV9 to TRBJ2-3; D unclear. Trimming took 3 bases from V and 2 from J, leaving 10 bases between them. The CDR3 runs to 14 residues. The germline V gene encodes CDR1 SGDLS and CDR2 YYNGEE. For the CDR3, the DNA is TGTGCCAGCAGCGAAGCACCGTTCACAGATACGCAGTATTTT. Amino acid sequence: CASSEAPFTDTQYF.

This clonotype was picked up many times. The chain uses TRBV29-1 and TRBJ2-1; tentatively, D is TRBD2 (5 bases). V shed 8 bases and J shed 5 bases, with 19 bases lying between them. This CDR3 region has 14 residues. The germline V gene encodes CDR1 SQVTM and CDR2 ANQGSEA. The CDR3 protein is CSRVGGPLNNEQFF. The CDR3, as DNA: TGCAGCCGTGTCGGCGGGCCCCTTAACAATGAGCAGTTCTTC.

This clonotype was seen a few times. This chain links TRBV15 with TRBJ1-6; D may be TRBD1 (6 bases). This CDR3 comprises 15 residues. V lost 0 bases and J lost 11, with 14 bases in between. Germline V gene sequence: CDR1 LNHNV, CDR2 YYDKDF (reference sequence). The CDR3 DNA reads as TGTGCCACCAGCAGAGATAGGCAGGGGAGGACACCCCTCCACTTT. Its protein product is CATSRDRQGRTPLHF.

This clonotype came up many times. The chain recombines TRBV7-9 with TRBJ1-6; D gene uncertain. V lost 3 bases to trimming and J lost 7 bases, with 4 bases between them. This CDR3 is 12 amino acids long. Germline-derived CDR1 and CDR2 are SEHNR and FQNEAQ (reference sequence). The chain's CDR3 is CASSLGNSPLHF. The DNA of the CDR3 is TGTGCCAGCAGCTTGGGGAATTCACCCCTCCACTTT.

The table lists this clonotype with a few counts. This chain connects TRBV12-3 or TRBV12-4 to TRBJ2-5; no reliable D call. CDR3 length: 13 residues. V lost 3 bases to trimming and J lost 1 base, with 6 bases between them. The CDR3 nucleotides read TGTGCCAGCAGTTTTAACAGCCAAGAGACCCAGTACTTC. Translation: CASSFNSQETQYF.

This clonotype has a handful of counts. The chain is built from TRBV12-3 or TRBV12-4 and TRBJ2-2, with 13 bases that match TRBD2. This CDR3 spans 17 amino acids. V trimming: 6 bases; J trimming: 6 bases; junction bases outside the gene matches: 10. The CDR3 region is CASSPAPGLAGSGELFF. DNA of the CDR3: TGTGCCAGCAGCCCAGCCCCGGGACTAGCGGGATCCGGGGAGCTGTTTTTT.

In this sample, this clonotype turned up a few times. The genes are TRBV3-1 and TRBJ2-7; D is unresolved. Between the trimmed V and J ends, which lost 11 bases and 2 bases, there was a span of 22 bases. CDR1 LGHDT and CDR2 YNNKEL come from the germline V gene (reference sequence). The CDR3 has 15 amino acids. The CDR3 DNA is TGTGCCTCCTCCTTTAGTTACTTCTCCACCTACGAGCAGTACTTC. Translated: CASSFSYFSTYEQYF.